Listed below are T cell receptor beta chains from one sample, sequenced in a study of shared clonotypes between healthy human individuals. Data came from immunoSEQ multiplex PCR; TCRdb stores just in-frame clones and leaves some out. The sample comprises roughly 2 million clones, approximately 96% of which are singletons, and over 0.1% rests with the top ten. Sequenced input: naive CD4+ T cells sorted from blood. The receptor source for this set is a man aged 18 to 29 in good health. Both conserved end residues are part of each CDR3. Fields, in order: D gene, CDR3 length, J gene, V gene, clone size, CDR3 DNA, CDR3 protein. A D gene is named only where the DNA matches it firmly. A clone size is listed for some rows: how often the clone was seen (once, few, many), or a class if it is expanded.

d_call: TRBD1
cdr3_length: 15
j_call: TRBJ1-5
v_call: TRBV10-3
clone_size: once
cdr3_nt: TGTGCCATCAGTGAGGGACAGGGGATGGGTCAGCCCCAGCATTTT
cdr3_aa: CAISEGQGMGQPQHF

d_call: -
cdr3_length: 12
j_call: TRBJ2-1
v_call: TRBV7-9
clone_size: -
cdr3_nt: TGTGCCAGCAGCGCCACAGTCACCCTTCAGTTCTTC
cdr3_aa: CASSATVTLQFF

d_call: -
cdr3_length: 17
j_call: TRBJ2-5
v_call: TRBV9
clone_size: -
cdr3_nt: TGTGCCAGCAGCGTAGCTAACGGGGCCCTAAACCAAGAGACCCAGTACTTC
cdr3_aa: CASSVANGALNQETQYF

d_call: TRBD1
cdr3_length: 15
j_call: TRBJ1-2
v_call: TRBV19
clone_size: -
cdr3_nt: TGTGCCAGTAGTATGGGGTCAGGGGGTAACTATGGCTACACCTTC
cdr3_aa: CASSMGSGGNYGYTF

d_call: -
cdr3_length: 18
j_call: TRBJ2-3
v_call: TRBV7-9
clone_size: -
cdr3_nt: TGTGCCAGCAGTATCCTGGGAGTTATCAAACAGGGAACAGATACGCAGTATTTT
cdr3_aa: CASSILGVIKQGTDTQYF

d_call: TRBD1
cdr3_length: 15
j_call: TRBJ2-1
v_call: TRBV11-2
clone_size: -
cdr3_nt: TGTGCCAGCAGCTTCGGGACAGCCTCCTACAATGAGCAGTTCTTC
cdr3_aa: CASSFGTASYNEQFF

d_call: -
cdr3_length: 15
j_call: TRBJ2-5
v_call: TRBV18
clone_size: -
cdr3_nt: TGTGCCAGCTCACCAGGGGGGCCTATACAAGAGACCCAGTACTTC
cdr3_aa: CASSPGGPIQETQYF

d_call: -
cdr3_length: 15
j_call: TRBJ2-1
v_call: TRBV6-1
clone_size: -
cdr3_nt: TGTGCCAGCAGCCCCTTGAGCGTAGGAAACAATGAGCAGTTCTTC
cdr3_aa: CASSPLSVGNNEQFF

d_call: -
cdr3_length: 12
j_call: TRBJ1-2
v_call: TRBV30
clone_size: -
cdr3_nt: TGTGCCTGGAGTGTAAAATTACAGGGAATGTCCTTC
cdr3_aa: CAWSVKLQGMSF

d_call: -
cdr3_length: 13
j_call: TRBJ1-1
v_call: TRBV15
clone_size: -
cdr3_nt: TGTGCCACCAGCAGAGATTCGGGGACTGAAGCTTTCTTT
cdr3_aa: CATSRDSGTEAFF

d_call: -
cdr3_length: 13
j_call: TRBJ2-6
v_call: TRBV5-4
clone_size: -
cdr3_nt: TGTGCCAGCAGCCACTCTGGGGCCAACGTCCTGACTTTC
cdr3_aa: CASSHSGANVLTF

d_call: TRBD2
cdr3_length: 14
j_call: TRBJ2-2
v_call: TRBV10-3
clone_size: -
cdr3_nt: TGTGCCACCCAGACTAGCCCGAACACCGGGGAGCTGTTTTTT
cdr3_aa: CATQTSPNTGELFF

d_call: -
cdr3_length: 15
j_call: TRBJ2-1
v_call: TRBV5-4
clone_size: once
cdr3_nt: TGTGCCAGCAGCTTTACCGGGACTTCGTACAATGAGCAGTTCTTC
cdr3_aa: CASSFTGTSYNEQFF